The clone carrying this T cell receptor beta chain has ten or more counts. The antigen remains undetermined. V was shortened by 5 bases and J by 8 bases, with 16 bases between the two germline ends. CDR3 length: 13 amino acids. Per the germline V gene, CDR1 is SQVTM and CDR2 is ANQGSEA. Time point given: patch test 2, 6 weeks after DPC sensitization. Treatment in this sample: therapeutic diphenylcyclopropenone sensitization with weekly scalp DPC. The data stem from a study of human T cells and chemical hapten exposure. General observations from the study: TCRs whose frequency exceeded 1 in 1000 remained the same following DPC sensitization. Having alopecia, the donors may differ immunologically from healthy people. Against controls, expanded TCRs gave rise to significantly more large CDR3 similarity clusters.

A single record per CDR3 protein comes from TCRdb applying MiXCR to the RACE reads. The top ten hold about 3% of the sample, which has roughly 120,000 distinct CDR3 sequences, roughly a tenth seen once. The clonotype comes from a woman in her thirties or forties with alopecia areata. Some clones in this sample may be carry-over from other donors' samples. The V and J genes are TRBV29-1 and TRBJ2-1; D is possibly TRBD2 (6 bases). The sequenced sample was whole blood, obtained in connection with sensitization to the hapten diphenylcyclopropenone (DPC). The CDR3: CSVSRGSLYEQFF. Here the CDR3 DNA reads TGCAGCGTTTCACGGGGGAGTTTGTATGAGCAGTTCTTC.